A selection of T cell receptor beta chains follows, all from one sample in a study of T-cell memory formation after mild COVID-19. TCRdb redid the calling of the 5' RACE reads with MiXCR, one entry per CDR3 protein. Here the sample spans 550,000 to 700,000 distinct CDR3 sequences, about 20% being singletons. The sequencing sample was made of PBMCs or a T cell subset sorted from them (not recorded which). The source of these receptors is an adult woman who had mild COVID-19 (a few samples of this study predate the infection). Cell type and time point are not known. The CDR3 runs from the conserved cysteine through the conserved F or W. D genes are given only for firm matches. Expanded clones are given a class, and other clones once, few, many or no size at all.

NA | TRBJ2-7 | TRBV12-3/TRBV12-4 | NA | TGTGCCAGCAGTTCTCGGCAGGATGCCCACGAGCAGTACTTC | CASSSRQDAHEQYF
few | TRBJ2-7 | TRBV10-3 | NA | TGTGCCATCACAGTATCACAGGGAGGTGAGCAGTACTTC | CAITVSQGGEQYF
NA | TRBJ2-1 | TRBV3-1 | NA | TGTGCCAGCAGCCAAGTAGGAGGTCCGGGGTTCTTC | CASSQVGGPGFF
many | TRBJ2-3 | TRBV6-5 | NA | TGTGCCAGCAAAGGGGGGTTATACACAGATACGCAGTATTTT | CASKGGLYTDTQYF
few | TRBJ2-3 | TRBV7-2 | TRBD1 | TGTGCCAGCAGCTTAGGAGGACAGGGTTTCACAGATACGCAGTATTTT | CASSLGGQGFTDTQYF
NA | TRBJ2-5 | TRBV7-2 | TRBD2 | TGTGCCAGCAGCGAAGGTAGCGGGAGTCACAGACAAGAGACCCAGTACTTC | CASSEGSGSHRQETQYF
few | TRBJ2-7 | TRBV5-1 | TRBD2 | TGCGCCAGCAGCGCTACTAGCGGGGGAGCCTACGAGCAGTACTTC | CASSATSGGAYEQYF
NA | TRBJ2-1 | TRBV6-5 | NA | TGTGCCAGCACCCATCTACGAGAGGCCGGTATTAATGAGCAGTTCTTC | CASTHLREAGINEQFF
few | TRBJ2-2 | TRBV12-3/TRBV12-4 | NA | TGTGCCAGCAGTTTAGGTTGGGGGCGAGTGGACGGGGAGCTGTTTTTT | CASSLGWGRVDGELFF
few | TRBJ1-3 | TRBV7-8 | NA | TGTGCCAGCAGCTTAGGGGGGGTTCGGACTGGAAACACCATATATTTT | CASSLGGVRTGNTIYF
NA | TRBJ1-5 | TRBV24-1 | NA | TGTGCCACCAGTGTGTTTGCCGGACCCGATCAGCCCCAGCATTTT | CATSVFAGPDQPQHF
few | TRBJ2-2 | TRBV27 | TRBD2 | TGTGCCAGCAGTCAGCGGGGGGGCAGCACCGGGGAGCTGTTTTTT | CASSQRGGSTGELFF
NA | TRBJ2-1 | TRBV12-3/TRBV12-4 | NA | TGTGCCAGCAGTAGGGGGGCGTGGGAGCAGTTCTTC | CASSRGAWEQFF
NA | TRBJ1-5 | TRBV12-3/TRBV12-4 | NA | TGTGCCAGCAGAAGGGACATCCAAACTCAGCCCCAGCATTTT | CASRRDIQTQPQHF
few | TRBJ1-5 | TRBV9 | NA | TGTGCCAGCAGCGCAAGTACAGGGTTAGGTCAGCCCCAGCATTTT | CASSASTGLGQPQHF
NA | TRBJ1-1 | TRBV20-1 | NA | TGCAGTGCGCTCCCAGTCATGAACACTGAAGCTTTCTTT | CSALPVMNTEAFF
NA | TRBJ2-5 | TRBV24-1 | TRBD1 | TGTGCCACCAGTGATTTCGGGGACAGGGTGGAGGAGACCCAGTACTTC | CATSDFGDRVEETQYF
few | TRBJ2-2 | TRBV11-3 | NA | TGTGCCAGCAGCTTCGAGGGGAGCGGGGAGCTGTTTTTT | CASSFEGSGELFF
few | TRBJ2-1 | TRBV9 | TRBD1 | TGTGCCAGCAGCGTGGGGACAGGGACGGGCTCATCCTACAATGAGCAGTTCTTC | CASSVGTGTGSSYNEQFF
NA | TRBJ2-2 | TRBV7-3 | NA | TGTGCCAGCAGCGCCGACCGGGGCGCGGGCACCGGGGAGCTGTTTTTT | CASSADRGAGTGELFF
NA | TRBJ2-5 | TRBV7-2 | NA | TGTGCCAGCAGCTACTTAGATCGGGACCAAGAGACCCAGTACTTC | CASSYLDRDQETQYF
few | TRBJ2-7 | TRBV5-1 | TRBD1 | TGCGCCAGCAGCCCAAGGATACCGGGACAGGGCTCCTACGAGCAGTACTTC | CASSPRIPGQGSYEQYF
NA | TRBJ2-7 | TRBV19 | TRBD1 | TGTGCCAGTAGTATATGGGGACAGGGACCCTACGAGCAGTACTTC | CASSIWGQGPYEQYF
NA | TRBJ2-4 | TRBV5-1 | NA | TGCGCCAGCAGCGTCGGGTCGACGCAAAACATTCAGTACTTC | CASSVGSTQNIQYF
few | TRBJ2-1 | TRBV7-9 | NA | TGTGCCAGCAGCTTAGGTTCGGGGATCCTGGTTGAGCAGTTCTTC | CASSLGSGILVEQFF
many | TRBJ2-6 | TRBV10-3 | NA | TGTGCCATCAGTGAAAATGAACATCACTCTGGGGCCAACGTCCTGACTTTC | CAISENEHHSGANVLTF
NA | TRBJ2-5 | TRBV18 | NA | TGTGCCAGCTCACCACCACTCCGGGACCAGGGGACCCAGTACTTC | CASSPPLRDQGTQYF
few | TRBJ2-7 | TRBV12-3/TRBV12-4 | TRBD1 | TGTGCCAGCAGTTTCAGTGGGACAGGGGCGGACGAGCAGTACTTC | CASSFSGTGADEQYF
few | TRBJ2-3 | TRBV24-1 | NA | TGTGCCACCAGCCCCGAGGGTGATACGCAGTATTTT | CATSPEGDTQYF
many | TRBJ2-1 | TRBV10-3 | TRBD2 | TGTGCCATCAGTGAGTCGAGTAGCGGGAGATTATCATCCTACAATGAGCAGTTCTTC | CAISESSSGRLSSYNEQFF
few | TRBJ2-1 | TRBV12-5 | NA | TGTGCTAGTGAATTTGGGTGGGGGCAGTTCTTC | CASEFGWGQFF
once | TRBJ2-3 | TRBV7-3 | NA | TGTGCCAGCAGCTTAGTAGGGGGATGGGGAGATACGCAGTATTTT | CASSLVGGWGDTQYF
few | TRBJ2-7 | TRBV20-1 | NA | TGCAGTGCTAGAGGTCCTTCACCCTACGAGCAGTACTTC | CSARGPSPYEQYF
NA | TRBJ2-3 | TRBV5-1 | NA | TGCGCCAGCAGCGCCGGGTCCCTCACAGATACGCAGTATTTT | CASSAGSLTDTQYF
NA | TRBJ1-1 | TRBV6-2/TRBV6-3 | NA | TGTGCCAGCAGGGACGGAGGAGGCACTGAAGCTTTCTTT | CASRDGGGTEAFF
few | TRBJ2-2 | TRBV27 | TRBD2 | TGTGCCAGCAGTTGGACTAGCGGGGACGCTGGAATAGGCGGGGAGCTGTTTTTT | CASSWTSGDAGIGGELFF
once | TRBJ1-1 | TRBV29-1 | NA | TGCAGCGCCGGACAACAGAACACTGAAGCTTTCTTT | CSAGQQNTEAFF
few | TRBJ2-1 | TRBV12-3/TRBV12-4 | TRBD2 | TGTGCCAGCAGATCGGGACTAGCGGGGGGGAAGTCCTACAATGAGCAGTTCTTC | CASRSGLAGGKSYNEQFF
few | TRBJ2-7 | TRBV5-1 | TRBD1 | TGCGCCAGCTCGACAGGGCCCTTCTACGAGCAGTACTTC | CASSTGPFYEQYF
few | TRBJ2-7 | TRBV19 | TRBD1 | TGTGCCAGTAGTATGGGGACAGTACGCTACGAGCAGTACTTC | CASSMGTVRYEQYF
NA | TRBJ2-5 | TRBV20-1 | NA | TGCAGTGCTGACGACAGCCAAGAGACCCAGTACTTC | CSADDSQETQYF